Each of the 16 T cell receptor beta chains below was sequenced from the same sample in a study of blood T cell repertoires in COVID-19. TCRdb keeps only in-frame clones here, not all; method: immunoSEQ multiplex PCR. This repertoire shows roughly 41,000 clones, roughly four fifths found once; its top ten account for around 40%. Sequenced input: peripheral blood. These receptors were taken from a woman of 80 years or more with acute or convalescent COVID-19.

The chain uses TRBV7-2 and TRBJ1-2, with no clear D. CDR3 size: 15 residues. Per the germline V gene, CDR1 is SGHTA and CDR2 is FQGNSA. Trimming took 5 bases from V and 3 from J, leaving 16 bases between them. CDR3 loop: CASSPRETRDYGYTF. CDR3 DNA: TGTGCCAGCAGCCCCCGGGAGACGAGAGACTATGGCTACACCTTC.

The chain carries TRBV6-5 and TRBJ1-5; no reliable D call. The CDR3 is 13 residues long. The germline V gene encodes CDR1 MNHEY and CDR2 SVGAGI. The ends were cut back, 11 bases at V and 0 bases at J, with 11 bases in the middle. The CDR3 region has the DNA TGTGCCGTCAACCCTAATAGCAATCAGCCCCAGCATTTT. As protein: CAVNPNSNQPQHF.

The CDR3 protein is CASSLASGGYTDTQYF. The DNA for the CDR3 is TGTGCCAGCTCACTGGCTAGCGGGGGATACACAGATACGCAGTATTTT. The chain recombines TRBV18 with TRBJ2-3; 10 bases are shared with TRBD2. The junction had 6 bases not matched to a gene; V was cut back by 4 bases and J by 2 bases. CDR1 is KGHSH and CDR2 is LQKENI in the germline V gene. The CDR3 extends over 16 amino acids. The full variable domain, completed using reference TRBV18 and TRBJ2-3, is NAGVMQNPRHLVRRRGQEARLRCSPMKGHSHVYWYRQLPEEGLKFMVYLQKENIIDESGMPKERFSAEFPKEGPSILRIQQVVRGDSAAYFCASSLASGGYTDTQYFGPGTRLTVL.

This chain links TRBV6-2 or TRBV6-3 with TRBJ1-2; perhaps TRBD1 as D (5 bases). Germline V lookup: CDR1 MNHEY, CDR2 SVGEGT. Trimming took off 4 bases at V and 8 bases at J, with 11 bases between the two ends. The CDR3 runs to 12 residues. CDR3 bases: TGTGCCAGCAGTTCTGCCAGGGCCGGCTACACCTTC. The encoded protein is CASSSARAGYTF.

This clone was observed a few times. As the CDR3 is not closed by the conserved phenylalanine or tryptophan, this likely results from a read error. No DNA is shown, since the ends of the CDR3 on it are uncertain; the CDR3 is the one TCRdb lists. The V and J genes are TRBV6-1 and TRBJ2-7; TRBD2 is the table's D call and was not checked against the DNA. The germline gives CDR1 MNHNS, CDR2 SASEGT. The CDR3 length equals 11 residues, ends included. The CDR3 is CASSEFGTVLI.

CDR3 DNA: TGTGCCAGCTCACCACCGGGACAGGGGGGAGAGACCCAGTACTTC. Its protein is CASSPPGQGGETQYF. The J gene is TRBJ2-5, the V gene TRBV18, with 11 bases that match TRBD1. The CDR3 runs to 15 residues. V lost 0 bases, J lost 4 bases, and 1 base stayed unmatched. From germline, CDR1 is KGHSH and CDR2 LQKENI. Combining the CDR3 with reference TRBV18 and TRBJ2-5 gives the whole variable domain NAGVMQNPRHLVRRRGQEARLRCSPMKGHSHVYWYRQLPEEGLKFMVYLQKENIIDESGMPKERFSAEFPKEGPSILRIQQVVRGDSAAYFCASSPPGQGGETQYFGPGTRLLVL.

This clone was detected only once. The J gene is TRBJ2-1, the V gene TRBV11-3; D is unresolved. Trimming removed 5 bases at V and 4 bases at J, with 9 bases between. Germline V gene data show CDR1 as SGHNT and CDR2 as YENEEA. The CDR3 length is 13 residues. The CDR3 here is CASSVQTYNEQFF. The CDR3 region has the DNA TGTGCCAGCAGCGTACAGACATACAATGAGCAGTTCTTC.

The chain carries TRBV7-9 and TRBJ2-3; TRBD2 agrees at 9 bases. Looked up from germline, CDR1 is SEHNR and CDR2 is FQNEAQ (reference sequence). The ends lost 6 bases at V and 5 bases at J; junction bases unmatched: 12. CDR3 size: 16 residues. CDR3 sequence reads: CASRFSGGGAGDTQYF. For the CDR3, the DNA is TGTGCCAGCAGGTTCTCTGGCGGGGGGGCCGGAGATACGCAGTATTTT.

This sequence joins TRBV30 and TRBJ2-3; 10 bases match TRBD2. The CDR3 extends over 12 amino acids. V trimming: 8 bases; J trimming: 4 bases; junction bases outside the gene matches: 3. In germline, CDR1 is GTSNPN, CDR2 SVGIG (reference sequence). The chain's CDR3 is CAASGGADTQYF. The CDR3 DNA reads TGTGCCGCTAGCGGGGGCGCAGATACGCAGTATTTT.

The chain couples TRBV2 to TRBJ1-1; 8 positions agree with TRBD1. Germline V gene data show CDR1 as SNHLY and CDR2 as FYNNEI. This CDR3 spans 12 amino acids. With 7 bases clipped from V and 10 bases from J, the junction kept 8 bases outside the gene matches. The CDR3 spells CASNRDRWAAFF. CDR3 bases: TGTGCCAGCAATAGGGACAGGTGGGCAGCTTTCTTT.

The chain links TRBV10-1 to TRBJ2-1; 11 bases are a match to TRBD2. CDR1 is WNHNN and CDR2 is SYGVQD in the germline V gene (reference sequence). The V segment lost 10 bases and the J segment 15 bases; nucleotides outside the gene matches: 14. The CDR3 has 13 amino acids. Here the CDR3 reads CATGTSGPPGGFF. The CDR3 nucleotides are TGCGCCACCGGGACTAGCGGACCCCCCGGGGGGTTCTTC.

The V call is TRBV6-2 or TRBV6-3, the J call TRBJ1-2, with D hard to call. From germline, CDR1 is MNHEY and CDR2 SVGEGT. V dropped 4 bases and J dropped 7 bases, with 13 bases sitting between them. The CDR3 runs 13 residues. In DNA form, the CDR3 reads TGTGCCAGCAGTTTATCCACAAATGGTGGCTACACCTTC. This sequence encodes CASSLSTNGGYTF.

This chain links TRBV30 with TRBJ2-7; 8 positions agree with TRBD2. From germline, CDR1 is GTSNPN and CDR2 SVGIG (reference sequence). V shed 3 bases and J 2 bases; nucleotides not matched to a gene: 3. The CDR3 is made up of 13 amino acids. The CDR3 loop is CAWSGGVTYEQYF. The CDR3 DNA is TGTGCCTGGAGCGGGGGGGTAACCTACGAGCAGTACTTC.

The chain joins TRBV28 to TRBJ1-5; 7 bases are a match to TRBD1. Germline loops: CDR1 MDHEN, CDR2 SYDVKM. CDR3 length: 15 residues. V lost 2 bases, J lost 3 bases, and 4 bases stayed unmatched. CDR3: CASSLVRGTNQPQHF. Written as DNA, the CDR3 is TGTGCCAGCAGTTTAGTCAGGGGGACCAATCAGCCCCAGCATTTT.

This sequence joins TRBV2 and TRBJ1-1; TRBD1 aligns across 9 bases. The germline gives CDR1 SNHLY, CDR2 FYNNEI. Unmatched junction bases numbered 4, after V lost 10 bases and J lost 1 base. This CDR3 contains 13 residues. For the CDR3, the DNA is TGTGCCAACTCACAGGGGGCGAACACTGAAGCTTTCTTT. The encoded protein is CANSQGANTEAFF.

This clone appeared once. The chain links TRBV12-3 or TRBV12-4 to TRBJ1-1; a weak D match, TRBD1 (5 bases). V shed 4 bases and J shed 8 bases, with 11 bases lying between them. This CDR3 comprises 12 residues. DNA for the CDR3: TGTGCCAGCAGTTCCGCCCGGGGGGAAGCTTTCTTT. Translating it yields CASSSARGEAFF.